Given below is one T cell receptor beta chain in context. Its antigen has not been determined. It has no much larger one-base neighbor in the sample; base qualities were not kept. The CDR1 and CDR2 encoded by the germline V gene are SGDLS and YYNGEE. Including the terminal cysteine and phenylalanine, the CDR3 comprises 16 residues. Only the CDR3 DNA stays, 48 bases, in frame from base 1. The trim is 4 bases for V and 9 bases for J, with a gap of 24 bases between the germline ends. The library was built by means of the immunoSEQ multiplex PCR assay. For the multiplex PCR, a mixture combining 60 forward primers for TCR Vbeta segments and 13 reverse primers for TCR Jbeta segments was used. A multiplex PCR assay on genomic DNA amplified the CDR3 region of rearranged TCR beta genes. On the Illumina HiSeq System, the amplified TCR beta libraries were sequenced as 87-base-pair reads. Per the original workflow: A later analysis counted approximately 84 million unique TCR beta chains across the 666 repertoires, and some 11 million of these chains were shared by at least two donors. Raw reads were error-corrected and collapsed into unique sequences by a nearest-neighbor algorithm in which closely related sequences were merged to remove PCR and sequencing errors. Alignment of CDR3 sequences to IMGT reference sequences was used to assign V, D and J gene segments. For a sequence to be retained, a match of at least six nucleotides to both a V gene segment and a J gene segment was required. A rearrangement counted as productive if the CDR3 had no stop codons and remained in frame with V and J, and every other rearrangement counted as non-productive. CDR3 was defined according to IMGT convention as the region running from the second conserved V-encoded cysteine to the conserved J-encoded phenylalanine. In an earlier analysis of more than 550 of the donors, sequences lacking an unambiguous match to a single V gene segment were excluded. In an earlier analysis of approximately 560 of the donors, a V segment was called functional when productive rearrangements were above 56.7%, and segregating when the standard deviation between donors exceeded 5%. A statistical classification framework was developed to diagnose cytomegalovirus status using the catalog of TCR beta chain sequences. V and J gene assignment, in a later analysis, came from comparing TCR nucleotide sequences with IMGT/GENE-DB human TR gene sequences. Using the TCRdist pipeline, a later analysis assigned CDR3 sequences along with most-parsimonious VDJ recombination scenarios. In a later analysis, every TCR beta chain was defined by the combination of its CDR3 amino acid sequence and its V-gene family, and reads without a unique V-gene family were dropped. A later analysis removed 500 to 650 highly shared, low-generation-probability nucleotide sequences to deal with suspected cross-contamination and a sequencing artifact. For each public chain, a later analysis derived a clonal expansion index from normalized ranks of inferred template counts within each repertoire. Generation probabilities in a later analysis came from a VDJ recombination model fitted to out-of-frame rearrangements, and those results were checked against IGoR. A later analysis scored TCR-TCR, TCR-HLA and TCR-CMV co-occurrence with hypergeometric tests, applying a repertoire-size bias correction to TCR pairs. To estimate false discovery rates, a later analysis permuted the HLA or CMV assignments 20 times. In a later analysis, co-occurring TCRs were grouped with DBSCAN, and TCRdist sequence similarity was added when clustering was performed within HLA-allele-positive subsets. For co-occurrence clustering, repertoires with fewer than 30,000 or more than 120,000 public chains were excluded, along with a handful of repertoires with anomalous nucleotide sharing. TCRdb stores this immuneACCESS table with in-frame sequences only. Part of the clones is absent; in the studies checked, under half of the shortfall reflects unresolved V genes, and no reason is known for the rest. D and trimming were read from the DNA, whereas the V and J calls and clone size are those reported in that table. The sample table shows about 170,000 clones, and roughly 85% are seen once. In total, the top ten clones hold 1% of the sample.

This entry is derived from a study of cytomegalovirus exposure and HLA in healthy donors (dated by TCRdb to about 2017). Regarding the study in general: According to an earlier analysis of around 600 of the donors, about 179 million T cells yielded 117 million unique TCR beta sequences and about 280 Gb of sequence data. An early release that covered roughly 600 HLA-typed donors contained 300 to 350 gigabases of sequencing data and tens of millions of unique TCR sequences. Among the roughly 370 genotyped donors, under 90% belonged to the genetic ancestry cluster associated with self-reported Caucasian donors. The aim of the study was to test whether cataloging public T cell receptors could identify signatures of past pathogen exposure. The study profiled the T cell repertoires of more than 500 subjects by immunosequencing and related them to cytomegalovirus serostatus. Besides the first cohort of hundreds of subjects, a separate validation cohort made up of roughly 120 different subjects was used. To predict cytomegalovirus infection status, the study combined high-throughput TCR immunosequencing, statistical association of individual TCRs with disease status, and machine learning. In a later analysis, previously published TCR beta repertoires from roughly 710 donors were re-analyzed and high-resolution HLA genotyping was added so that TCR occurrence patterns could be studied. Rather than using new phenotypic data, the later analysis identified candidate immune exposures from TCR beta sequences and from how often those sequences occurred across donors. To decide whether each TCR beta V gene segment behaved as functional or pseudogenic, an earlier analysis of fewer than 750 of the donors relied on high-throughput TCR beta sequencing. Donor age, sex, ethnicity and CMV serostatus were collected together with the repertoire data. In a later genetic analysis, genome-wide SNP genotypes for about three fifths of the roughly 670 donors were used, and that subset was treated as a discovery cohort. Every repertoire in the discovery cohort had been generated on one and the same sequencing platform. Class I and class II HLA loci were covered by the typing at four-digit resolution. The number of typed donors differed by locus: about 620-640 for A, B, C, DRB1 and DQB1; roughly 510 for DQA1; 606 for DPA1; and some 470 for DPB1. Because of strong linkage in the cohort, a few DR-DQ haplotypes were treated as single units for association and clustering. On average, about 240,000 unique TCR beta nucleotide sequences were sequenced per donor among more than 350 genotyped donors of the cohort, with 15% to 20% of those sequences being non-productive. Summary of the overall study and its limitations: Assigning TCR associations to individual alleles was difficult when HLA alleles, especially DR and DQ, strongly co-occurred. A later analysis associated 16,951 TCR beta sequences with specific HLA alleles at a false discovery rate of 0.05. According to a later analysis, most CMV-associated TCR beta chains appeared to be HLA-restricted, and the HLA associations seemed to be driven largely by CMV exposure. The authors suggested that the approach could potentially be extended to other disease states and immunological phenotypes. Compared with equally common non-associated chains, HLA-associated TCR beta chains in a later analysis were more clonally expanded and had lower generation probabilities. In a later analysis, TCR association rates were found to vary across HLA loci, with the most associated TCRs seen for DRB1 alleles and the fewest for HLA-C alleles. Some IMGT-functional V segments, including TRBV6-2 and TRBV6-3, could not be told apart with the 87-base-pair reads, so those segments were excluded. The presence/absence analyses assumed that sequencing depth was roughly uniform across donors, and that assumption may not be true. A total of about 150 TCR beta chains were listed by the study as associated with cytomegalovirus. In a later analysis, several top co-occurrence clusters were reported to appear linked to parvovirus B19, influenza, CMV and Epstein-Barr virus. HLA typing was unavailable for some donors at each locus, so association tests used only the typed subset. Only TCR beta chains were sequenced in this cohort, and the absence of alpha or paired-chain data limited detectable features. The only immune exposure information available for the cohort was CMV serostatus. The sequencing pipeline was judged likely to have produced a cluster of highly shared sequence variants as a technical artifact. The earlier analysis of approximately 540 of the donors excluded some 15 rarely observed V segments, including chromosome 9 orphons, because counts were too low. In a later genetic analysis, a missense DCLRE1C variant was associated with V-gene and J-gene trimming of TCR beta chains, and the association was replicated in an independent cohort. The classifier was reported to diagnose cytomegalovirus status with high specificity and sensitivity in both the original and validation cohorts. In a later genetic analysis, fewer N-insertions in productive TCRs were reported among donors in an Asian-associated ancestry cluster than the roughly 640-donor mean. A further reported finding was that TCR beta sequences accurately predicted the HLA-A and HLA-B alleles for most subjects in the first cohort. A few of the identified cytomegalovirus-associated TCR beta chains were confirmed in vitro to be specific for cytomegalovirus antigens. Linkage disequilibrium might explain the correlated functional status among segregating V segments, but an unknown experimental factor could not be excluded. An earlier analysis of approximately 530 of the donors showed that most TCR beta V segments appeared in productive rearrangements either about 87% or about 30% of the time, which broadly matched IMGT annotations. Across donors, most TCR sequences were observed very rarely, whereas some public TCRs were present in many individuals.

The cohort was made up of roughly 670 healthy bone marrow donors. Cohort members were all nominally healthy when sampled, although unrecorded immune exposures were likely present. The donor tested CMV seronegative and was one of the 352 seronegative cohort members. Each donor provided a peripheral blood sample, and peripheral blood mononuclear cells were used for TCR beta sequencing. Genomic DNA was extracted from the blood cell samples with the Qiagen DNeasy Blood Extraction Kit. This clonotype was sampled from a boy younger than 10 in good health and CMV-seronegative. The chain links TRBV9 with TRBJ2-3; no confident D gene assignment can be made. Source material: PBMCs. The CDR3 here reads CASSPRLERPASTQYF. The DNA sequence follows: TGTGCCAGCAGCCCTCGCCTTGAGCGACCAGCGTCGACGCAGTATTTT.